What follows describes a single T cell receptor beta chain. A read error may account for a junction end that differs from germline. The sample belongs to a study of T cell changes during pregnancy in multiple sclerosis. Germline loops: CDR1 SGHTA, CDR2 FQGNSA. The CDR3 covers 15 residues. Using immunoSEQ multiplex PCR, the repertoire was profiled, and TCRdb retains in-frame clones only, with some absent. The sample yields some 54,000 clones, around 93% seen once. The material was peripheral blood, obtained after pregnancy. This TCR was sampled from a female donor with multiple sclerosis, enrolled in a pregnancy study. The chain carries TRBV7-2 and TRBJ1-5; maybe TRBD1 (5 bases). In DNA form, the CDR3 reads TGTGCCAGCAGCTTAGTGGGTGACAGCACTCAGCCCCAGCATTTT. Protein sequence: CASSLVGDSTQPQHF.